This entry features one T cell receptor beta chain sequence. Authors' processing steps: Amplification from reference gene primers served as the basis for estimated nucleated cell counts. TCRdb's copy holds only in-frame clones and misses some; the assay was immunoSEQ multiplex PCR. V, J and clone size are those of that table, while D and trimming were read from the DNA. The data hold nearly 200,000 clones, with more than 70% observed a single time. The CDR3 spans 14 residues. From germline, CDR1 is SEHNR and CDR2 FQNEAQ (reference sequence). V lost 0 bases and J 5 bases, leaving 8 bases between the germline ends. The record originates from a study of blood T cell repertoires in COVID-19. The overall study: Sample material is recorded as cDNA or gDNA derived from T cells, B-cell-depleted T cells, or PBMCs.

The chain combines TRBV7-9 with TRBJ2-1, with D possibly being TRBD2 (6 bases). The TCR originated in a woman aged 40 to 50 who had recovered from COVID-19. Sequenced sample: peripheral blood. This CDR3 is CASSLAGLHNEQFF. In nucleotides, the CDR3 is TGTGCCAGCAGCTTAGCGGGACTGCACAATGAGCAGTTCTTC. The variable domain in full, with the rest retrieved from reference TRBV7-9 and TRBJ2-1, is DTGVSQNPRHKITKRGQNVTFRCDPISEHNRLYWYRQTLGQGPEFLTYFQNEAQLEKSRLLSDRFSAERPKGSFSTLEIQRTEQGDSAMYLCASSLAGLHNEQFFGPGTRLTVL.